This T cell receptor (beta chain) appears in the sequencing data of a study of shared clonotypes between healthy human individuals. The overall study: Donors consisted of a couple of women and a few men between 18 and 49.

The protocol was immunoSEQ multiplex PCR, while the TCRdb copy is restricted to in-frame clones and leaves out a portion. The table shows 2 million to 3 million clones, with 93% occurring only once. Trimming shortened V by 6 bases and J by 1 base, and 9 bases separated the two germline ends. The CDR3 spans 14 residues. Germline CDR1 is SGHVS and CDR2 is FNYEAQ. J is TRBJ1-4 and V is TRBV7-6; D not resolved. The sample taken for sequencing was naive CD4+ T cells from PBMCs. Indicated subset: CD45RA+ positively selected. This sequence originates from a man aged 18 to 35 in good health. Some clones in this sample may be carry-over from other donors' samples. The CDR3: CASSWSRTNEKLFF. The CDR3 nucleotides read TGTGCCAGCAGTTGGAGCAGAACTAATGAAAAACTGTTTTTT.